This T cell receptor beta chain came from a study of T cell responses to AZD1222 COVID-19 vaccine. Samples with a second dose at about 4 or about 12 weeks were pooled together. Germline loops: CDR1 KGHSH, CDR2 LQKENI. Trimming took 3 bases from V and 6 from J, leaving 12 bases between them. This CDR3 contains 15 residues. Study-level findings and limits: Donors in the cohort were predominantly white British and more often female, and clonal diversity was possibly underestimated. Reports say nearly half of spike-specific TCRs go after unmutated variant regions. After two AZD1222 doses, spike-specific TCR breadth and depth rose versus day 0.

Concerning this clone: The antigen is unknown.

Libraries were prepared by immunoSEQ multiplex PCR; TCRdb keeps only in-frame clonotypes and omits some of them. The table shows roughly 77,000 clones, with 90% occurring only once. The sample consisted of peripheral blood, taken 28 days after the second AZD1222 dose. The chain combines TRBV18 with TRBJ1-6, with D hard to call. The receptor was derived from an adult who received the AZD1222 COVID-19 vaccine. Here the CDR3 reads CASSPVGVGNSPLHF. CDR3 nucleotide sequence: TGTGCCAGCTCACCCGTTGGGGTGGGTAATTCACCCCTCCACTTT.